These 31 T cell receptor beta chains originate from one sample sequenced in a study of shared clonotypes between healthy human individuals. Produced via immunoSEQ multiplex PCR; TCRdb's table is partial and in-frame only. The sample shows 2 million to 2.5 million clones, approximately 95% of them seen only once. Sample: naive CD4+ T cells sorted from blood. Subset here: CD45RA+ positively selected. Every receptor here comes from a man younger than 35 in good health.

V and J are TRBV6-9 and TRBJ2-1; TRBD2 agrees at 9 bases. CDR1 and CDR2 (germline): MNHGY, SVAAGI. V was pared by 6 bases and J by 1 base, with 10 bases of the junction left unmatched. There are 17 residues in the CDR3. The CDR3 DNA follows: TGTGCCAGCAGCGCTGGGCGAGCGGGAGGTTCCTACAATGAGCAGTTCTTC. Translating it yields CASSAGRAGGSYNEQFF.

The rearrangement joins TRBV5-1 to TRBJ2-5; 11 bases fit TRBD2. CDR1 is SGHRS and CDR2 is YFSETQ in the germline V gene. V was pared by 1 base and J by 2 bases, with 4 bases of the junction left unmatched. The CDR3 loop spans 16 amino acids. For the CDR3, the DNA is TGCGCCAGCAGCTTGTTGTCTAGCGGGAGGCAAGAGACCCAGTACTTC. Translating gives CASSLLSSGRQETQYF.

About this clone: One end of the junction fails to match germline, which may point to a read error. CDR3 nucleotides: TGCAGCGTTGAAGATAATTATAAGCTGTACTTC. Amino acid sequence: CSVEDNYKLYF. V usage is TRBV29-1 and J usage is TRBJ1-2; no definite D call. Per the germline V gene, CDR1 is SQVTM and CDR2 is ANQGSEA. CDR3 size: 11 residues.

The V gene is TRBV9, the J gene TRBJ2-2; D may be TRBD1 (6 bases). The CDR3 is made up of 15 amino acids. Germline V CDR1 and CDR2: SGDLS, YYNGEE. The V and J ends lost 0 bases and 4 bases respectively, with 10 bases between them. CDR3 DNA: TGTGCCAGCAGCGTAGATACAGGGATCACCGGGGAGCTGTTTTTT. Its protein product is CASSVDTGITGELFF.

Written as DNA, the CDR3 is TGCGCCAGCAGTGAGGTAAATCAGCCCCAGCATTTT. Amino acid sequence: CASSEVNQPQHF. This chain joins TRBV10-2 and TRBJ1-5, with D unresolved. CDR1 and CDR2 (germline): WSHSY, SAAADI. Trimming shortened V by 2 bases and J by 4 bases, and 3 bases separated the two germline ends. There are 12 residues in the CDR3.

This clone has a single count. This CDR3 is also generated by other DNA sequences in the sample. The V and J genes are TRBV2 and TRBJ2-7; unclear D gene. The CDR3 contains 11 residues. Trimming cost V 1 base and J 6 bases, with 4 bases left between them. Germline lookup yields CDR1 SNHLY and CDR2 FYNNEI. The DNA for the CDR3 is TGTGCCAGCAGTGAAGGGGGCGAGCAGTACTTC. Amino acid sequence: CASSEGGEQYF.

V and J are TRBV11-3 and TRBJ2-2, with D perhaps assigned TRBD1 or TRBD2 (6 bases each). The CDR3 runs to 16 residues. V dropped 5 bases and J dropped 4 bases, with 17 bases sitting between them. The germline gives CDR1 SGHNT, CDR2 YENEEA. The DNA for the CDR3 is TGTGCCAGCAGCCCCATGTGGGGGGCGGGCACCGGGGAGCTGTTTTTT. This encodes CASSPMWGAGTGELFF.

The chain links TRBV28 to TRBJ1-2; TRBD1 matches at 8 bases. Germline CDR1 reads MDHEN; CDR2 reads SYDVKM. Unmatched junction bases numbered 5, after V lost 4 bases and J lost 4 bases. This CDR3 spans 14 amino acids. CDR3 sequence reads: CASSSPDRVYGYTF. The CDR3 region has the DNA TGTGCCAGCAGTTCCCCGGACAGGGTCTATGGCTACACCTTC.

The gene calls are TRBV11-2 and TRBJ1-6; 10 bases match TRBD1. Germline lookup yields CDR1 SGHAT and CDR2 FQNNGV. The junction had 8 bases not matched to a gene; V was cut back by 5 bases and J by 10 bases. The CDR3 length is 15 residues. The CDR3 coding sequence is TGTGCCAGCAGCCCTTCCGCGACAGGGGGCTCACCCCTCCACTTT. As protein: CASSPSATGGSPLHF.

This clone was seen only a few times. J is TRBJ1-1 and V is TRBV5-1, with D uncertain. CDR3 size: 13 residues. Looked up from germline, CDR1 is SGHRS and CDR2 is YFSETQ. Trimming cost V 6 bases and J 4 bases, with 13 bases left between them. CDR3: CASKNPPGTEAFF. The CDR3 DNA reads TGCGCCAGCAAAAACCCACCGGGCACTGAAGCTTTCTTT.

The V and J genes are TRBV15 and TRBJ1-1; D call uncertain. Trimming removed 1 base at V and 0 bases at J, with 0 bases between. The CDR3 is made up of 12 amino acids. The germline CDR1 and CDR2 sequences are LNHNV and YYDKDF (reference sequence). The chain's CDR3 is CATSRVNTEAFF. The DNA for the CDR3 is TGTGCCACCAGCAGAGTGAACACTGAAGCTTTCTTT.

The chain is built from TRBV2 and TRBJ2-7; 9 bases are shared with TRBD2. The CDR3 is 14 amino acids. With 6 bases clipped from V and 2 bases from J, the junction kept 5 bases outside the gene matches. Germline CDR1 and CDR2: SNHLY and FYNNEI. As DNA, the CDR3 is TGTGCCAGCAGGAGCGGGGGGCAGACCTACGAGCAGTACTTC. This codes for CASRSGGQTYEQYF.

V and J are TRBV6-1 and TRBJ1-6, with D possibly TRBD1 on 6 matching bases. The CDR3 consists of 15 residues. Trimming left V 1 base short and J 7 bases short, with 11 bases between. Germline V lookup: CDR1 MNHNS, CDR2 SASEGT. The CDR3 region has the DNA TGTGCCAGCAGTGAAGTGGACAGCCAAAATTCACCCCTCCACTTT. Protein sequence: CASSEVDSQNSPLHF.

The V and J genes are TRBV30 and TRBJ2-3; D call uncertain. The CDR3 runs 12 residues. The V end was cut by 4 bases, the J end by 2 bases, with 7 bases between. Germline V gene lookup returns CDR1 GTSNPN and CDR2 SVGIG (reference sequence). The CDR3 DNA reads TGTGCCTGGAACCTGTTCACAGATACGCAGTATTTT. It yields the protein CAWNLFTDTQYF. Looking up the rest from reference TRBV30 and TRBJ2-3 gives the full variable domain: SQTIHQWPATLVQPVGSPLSLECTVEGTSNPNLYWYRQAAGRGLQLLFYSVGIGQISSEVPQNLSASRPQDRQFILSSKKLLLSDSGFYLCAWNLFTDTQYFGPGTRLTVL.

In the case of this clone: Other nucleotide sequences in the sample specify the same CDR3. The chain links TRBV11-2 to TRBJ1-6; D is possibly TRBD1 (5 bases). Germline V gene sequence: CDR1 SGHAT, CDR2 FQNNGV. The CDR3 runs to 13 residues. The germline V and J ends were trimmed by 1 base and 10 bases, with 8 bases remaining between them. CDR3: CASSLAGNSPLHF. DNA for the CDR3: TGTGCCAGCAGCTTAGCAGGGAACTCACCCCTCCACTTT.

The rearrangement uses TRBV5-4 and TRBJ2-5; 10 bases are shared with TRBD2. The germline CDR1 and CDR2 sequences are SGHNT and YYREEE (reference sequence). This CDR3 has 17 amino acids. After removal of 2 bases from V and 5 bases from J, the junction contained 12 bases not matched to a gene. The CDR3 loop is CASSFRTSGLSLETQYF. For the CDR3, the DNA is TGTGCCAGCAGCTTCAGGACTAGCGGATTGTCCCTGGAGACCCAGTACTTC.

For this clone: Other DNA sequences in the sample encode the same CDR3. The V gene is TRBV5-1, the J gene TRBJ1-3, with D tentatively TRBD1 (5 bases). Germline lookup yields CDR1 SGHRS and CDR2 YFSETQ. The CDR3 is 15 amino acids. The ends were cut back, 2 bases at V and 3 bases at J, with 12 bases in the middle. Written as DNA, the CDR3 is TGCGCCAGCAGCTTAGGGTCAGGGAATGGAAACACCATATATTTT. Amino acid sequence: CASSLGSGNGNTIYF. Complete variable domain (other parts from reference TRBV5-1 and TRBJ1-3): KAGVTQTPRYLIKTRGQQVTLSCSPISGHRSVSWYQQTPGQGLQFLFEYFSETQRNKGNFPGRFSGRQFSNSRSEMNVSTLELGDSALYLCASSLGSGNGNTIYFGEGSWLTVV.

CDR3: CACSPGLAATDTQYF. The CDR3 nucleotides are TGTGCCTGCTCCCCCGGACTAGCTGCCACAGATACGCAGTATTTT. The rearrangement joins TRBV10-3 to TRBJ2-3; 8 bases fit TRBD2. The CDR3 length is 15 residues. Germline V gene data show CDR1 as ENHRY and CDR2 as SYGVKD. With V trimmed by 11 bases and J by 2 bases, 12 bases remained unmatched.

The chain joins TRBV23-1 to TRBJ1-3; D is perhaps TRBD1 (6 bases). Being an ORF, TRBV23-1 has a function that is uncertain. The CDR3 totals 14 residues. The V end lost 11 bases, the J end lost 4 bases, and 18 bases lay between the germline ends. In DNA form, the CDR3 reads TGCGCCGTAAGGCCCAGGGGACGGGGAAACACCATATATTTT. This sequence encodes CAVRPRGRGNTIYF.

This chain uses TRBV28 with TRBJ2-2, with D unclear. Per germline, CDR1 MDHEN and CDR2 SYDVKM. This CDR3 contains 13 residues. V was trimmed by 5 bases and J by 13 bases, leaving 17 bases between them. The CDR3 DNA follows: TGTGCCAGCAGTGGCAATTTCCATCGGGCGCTGTTTTTT. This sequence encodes CASSGNFHRALFF.

Here the CDR3 reads CASSELPGQDNQPQHF. DNA for the CDR3: TGTGCCAGCAGTGAACTGCCGGGACAAGACAATCAGCCCCAGCATTTT. The rearrangement uses TRBV6-1 and TRBJ1-5; the D gene is possibly TRBD1 (6 bases). The ends were cut back, 2 bases at V and 3 bases at J, with 14 bases in the middle. The CDR3 covers 16 residues. Germline V gives CDR1 MNHNS, CDR2 SASEGT.

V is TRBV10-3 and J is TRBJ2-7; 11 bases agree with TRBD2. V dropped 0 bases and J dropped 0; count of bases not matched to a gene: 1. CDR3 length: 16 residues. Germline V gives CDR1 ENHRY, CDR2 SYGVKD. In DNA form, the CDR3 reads TGTGCCATCAGTGAGTCGGGACTAGCGGACTCCTACGAGCAGTACTTC. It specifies CAISESGLADSYEQYF.

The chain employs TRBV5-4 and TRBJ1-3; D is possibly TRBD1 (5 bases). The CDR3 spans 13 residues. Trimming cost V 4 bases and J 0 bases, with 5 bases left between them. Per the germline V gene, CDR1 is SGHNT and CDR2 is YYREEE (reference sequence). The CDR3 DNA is TGTGCCAGCAGCAGGGGCTCTGGAAACACCATATATTTT. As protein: CASSRGSGNTIYF.

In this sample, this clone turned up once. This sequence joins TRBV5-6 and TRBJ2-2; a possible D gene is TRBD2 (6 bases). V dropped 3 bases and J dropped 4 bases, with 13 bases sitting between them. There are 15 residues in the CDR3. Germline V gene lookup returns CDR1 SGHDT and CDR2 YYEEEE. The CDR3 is CASSWNPGGTGELFF. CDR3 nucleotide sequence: TGTGCCAGCAGCTGGAACCCCGGGGGCACCGGGGAGCTGTTTTTT.

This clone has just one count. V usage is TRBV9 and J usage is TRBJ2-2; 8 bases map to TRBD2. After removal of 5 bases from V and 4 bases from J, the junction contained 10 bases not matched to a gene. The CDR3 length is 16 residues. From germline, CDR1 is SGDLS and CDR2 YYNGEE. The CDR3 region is CASSGGERGFTGELFF. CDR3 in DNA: TGTGCCAGCAGTGGAGGGGAGCGGGGGTTCACCGGGGAGCTGTTTTTT.

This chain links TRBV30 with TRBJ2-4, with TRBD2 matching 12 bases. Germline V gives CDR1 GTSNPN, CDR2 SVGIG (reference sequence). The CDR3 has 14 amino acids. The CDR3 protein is CASSGRVESNIQYF. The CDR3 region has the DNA TGTGCGTCTAGCGGGAGGGTTGAGTCGAACATTCAGTACTTC.

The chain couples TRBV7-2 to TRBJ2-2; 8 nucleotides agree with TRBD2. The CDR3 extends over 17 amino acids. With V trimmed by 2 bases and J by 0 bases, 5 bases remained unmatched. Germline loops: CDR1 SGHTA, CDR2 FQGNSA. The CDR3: CASSLLIAGPNTGELFF. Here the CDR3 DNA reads TGTGCCAGCAGCTTACTTATAGCGGGACCGAACACCGGGGAGCTGTTTTTT.

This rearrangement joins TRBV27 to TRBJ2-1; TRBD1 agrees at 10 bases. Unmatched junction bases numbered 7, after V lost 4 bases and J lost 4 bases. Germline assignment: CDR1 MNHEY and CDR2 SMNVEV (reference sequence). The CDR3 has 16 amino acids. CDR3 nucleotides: TGTGCCAGCAGTTCGTCGGACAGGGGGTCTTACAATGAGCAGTTCTTC. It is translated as CASSSSDRGSYNEQFF.

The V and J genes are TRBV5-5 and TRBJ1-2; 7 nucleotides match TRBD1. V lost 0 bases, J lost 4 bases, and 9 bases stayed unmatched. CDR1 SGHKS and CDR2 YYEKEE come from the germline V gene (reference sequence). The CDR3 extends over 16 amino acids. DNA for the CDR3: TGTGCCAGCAGCTTGGTCCCTAGTACAGGGGTCTATGGCTACACCTTC. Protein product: CASSLVPSTGVYGYTF.

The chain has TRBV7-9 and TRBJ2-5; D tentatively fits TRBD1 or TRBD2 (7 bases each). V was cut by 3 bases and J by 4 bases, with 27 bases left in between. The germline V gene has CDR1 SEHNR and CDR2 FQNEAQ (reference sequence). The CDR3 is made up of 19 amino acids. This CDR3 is CASSFSPRGEGALRETQYF. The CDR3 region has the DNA TGTGCCAGCAGCTTTTCCCCGAGGGGGGAGGGGGCTTTGCGAGAGACCCAGTACTTC. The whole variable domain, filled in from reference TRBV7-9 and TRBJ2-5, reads DTGVSQNPRHKITKRGQNVTFRCDPISEHNRLYWYRQTLGQGPEFLTYFQNEAQLEKSRLLSDRFSAERPKGSFSTLEIQRTEQGDSAMYLCASSFSPRGEGALRETQYFGPGTRLLVL.

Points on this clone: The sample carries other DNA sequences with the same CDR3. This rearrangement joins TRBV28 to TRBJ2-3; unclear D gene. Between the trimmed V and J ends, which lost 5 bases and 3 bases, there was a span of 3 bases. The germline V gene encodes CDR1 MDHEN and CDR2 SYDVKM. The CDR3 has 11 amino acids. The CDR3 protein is CASSVTDTQYF. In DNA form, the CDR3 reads TGTGCCAGCAGTGTTACAGATACGCAGTATTTT. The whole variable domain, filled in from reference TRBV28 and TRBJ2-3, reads DVKVTQSSRYLVKRTGEKVFLECVQDMDHENMFWYRQDPGLGLRLIYFSYDVKMKEKGDIPEGYSVSREKKERFSLILESASTNQTSMYLCASSVTDTQYFGPGTRLTVL.